One T cell receptor (beta chain) is described in this entry. The specificity of this receptor is unknown. Per-base qualities were not stored, and no clone one base away is much larger. These data originate in a study of cytomegalovirus exposure and HLA in healthy donors (dated by TCRdb to 2015 to 2018). Context from the whole study: An earlier analysis of several hundred of the donors reported roughly 300 Gb of sequence data and some 110 million unique TCR beta sequences obtained from around 190 million T cells. The study aimed to test whether signatures of past pathogen exposure could be identified by cataloging public T cell receptors. Donor age, sex, ethnicity and CMV serostatus were collected together with the repertoire data. Several DR-DQ haplotypes were treated as single units for association and clustering because of strong linkage in the cohort. Class I and class II HLA loci were covered by the typing at four-digit resolution. The study combined high-throughput TCR immunosequencing, statistical association of individual TCRs with disease status, and machine learning to predict cytomegalovirus infection status. The later analysis used no new phenotypic data to find candidate immune exposures, relying instead on TCR beta sequences and their occurrence across donors. Genome-wide SNP genotypes for about three fifths of the roughly 670 donors were used in a later genetic analysis, which treated that subset as a discovery cohort. An early release that covered approximately 600 HLA-typed donors contained about 290 gigabases of sequencing data and around 85 million unique TCR sequences. To study patterns of TCR occurrence, a later analysis re-analyzed previously published TCR beta repertoires from under 750 donors and added high-resolution HLA genotyping. A separate validation cohort of about 110 different subjects was used in addition to the approximately 700-subject first cohort. Among the roughly 400 genotyped donors, around 81% belonged to the genetic ancestry cluster associated with self-reported Caucasian donors. An earlier analysis of approximately 630 of the donors applied high-throughput TCR beta sequencing to assess whether each TCR beta V gene segment acted as functional or pseudogenic. Every repertoire in the discovery cohort had been generated on one and the same sequencing platform. Among several hundred genotyped donors of the cohort, an average of about 240,000 unique TCR beta nucleotide sequences was sequenced per donor, of which 15% to 20% were non-productive. Typing coverage differed by locus: A, B, C, DRB1 and DQB1 were typed in roughly 620-630 donors, DQA1 in 500 to 550, DPA1 in some 570, and DPB1 in just under 480. The study used immunosequencing to profile the T cell repertoires of 600 to 850 subjects and linked those repertoires to cytomegalovirus serostatus. Paper-wide results and their limitations: Correlated functional status among segregating V segments might reflect linkage disequilibrium, but an unknown experimental factor could not be ruled out. The presence/absence analyses assumed that sequencing depth was roughly uniform across donors, and that assumption may not be true. Because the 87-base-pair reads could not distinguish some IMGT-functional V segments, including TRBV6-2 and TRBV6-3, those segments were excluded. Specific HLA alleles were associated with roughly 16,000 TCR beta sequences at a false discovery rate of 0.05 in a later analysis. In a later genetic analysis, fewer N-insertions in productive TCRs were reported among donors in an Asian-associated ancestry cluster than the roughly 640-donor mean. According to a later analysis, TCR association rates differed among HLA loci, with DRB1 alleles showing the most associated TCRs and HLA-C alleles showing the fewest. The authors suggested that the approach could potentially be extended to other disease states and immunological phenotypes. Because HLA typing was unavailable for some donors at each locus, only the typed subset was used in association tests. Only TCR beta chains were sequenced in this cohort, and the absence of alpha or paired-chain data limited detectable features. Immune exposure information for the cohort was limited to CMV serostatus. Broadly in line with IMGT annotations, most TCR beta V segments showed up in productive rearrangements about 87% or about 30% of the time in an earlier analysis of roughly 590 of the donors. The classifier was reported to diagnose cytomegalovirus status with high specificity and sensitivity in both the original and validation cohorts. An association between a missense DCLRE1C variant and V-gene and J-gene trimming of TCR beta chains was found in a later genetic analysis and replicated in an independent cohort. Because counts were too low, some 17 rarely observed V segments, including chromosome 9 orphons, were excluded from the earlier analysis of several hundred of the donors. Assigning TCR associations to individual alleles was difficult when HLA alleles, especially DR and DQ, strongly co-occurred. In a later analysis, HLA-associated TCR beta chains showed more clonal expansion and lower generation probabilities than non-associated chains that were equally common. The sequencing pipeline was judged likely to have produced a cluster of highly shared sequence variants as a technical artifact. In a later analysis, several top co-occurrence clusters were reported to appear linked to parvovirus B19, influenza, CMV and Epstein-Barr virus. A further reported finding was that TCR beta sequences accurately predicted the HLA-A and HLA-B alleles for most subjects in the first cohort. In the study, around 150 TCR beta chains were listed as associated with cytomegalovirus. Most TCR sequences were seen in very few donors, while some public TCRs were found in many individuals. Most CMV-associated TCR beta chains appeared to be HLA-restricted in a later analysis, and the HLA associations seemed to be driven largely by CMV exposure. In vitro tests confirmed that a few of the cytomegalovirus-associated TCR beta chains recognize cytomegalovirus antigens.

CDR1 SEHNR and CDR2 FQNEAQ were looked up in the germline V gene (reference sequence). The CDR3 goes from the cysteine to the phenylalanine over 15 residues. The sequence is cut down to CDR3 DNA, 45 bases in frame from base 1. In total, 630 or so healthy bone marrow donors made up the cohort. Cohort members were all nominally healthy when sampled, although unrecorded immune exposures were likely present. The donor tested CMV seropositive and was one of the 289 seropositive cohort members. A peripheral blood sample was provided by each donor, and peripheral blood mononuclear cells were used for TCR beta sequencing. Genomic DNA was extracted from the blood cell samples with the Qiagen DNeasy Blood Extraction Kit. The method was the immunoSEQ multiplex PCR assay. For the multiplex PCR, a mixture combining 60 forward primers for TCR Vbeta segments and 13 reverse primers for TCR Jbeta segments was used. A multiplex PCR assay on genomic DNA amplified the CDR3 region of rearranged TCR beta genes. On the Illumina HiSeq System, the amplified TCR beta libraries were sequenced as 87-base-pair reads. As for the original processing: In a later analysis, some 80 million unique TCR beta chains were counted across the roughly 700 repertoires, and approximately 11 million of these chains were shared by at least two donors. To remove PCR and sequencing errors, raw reads were error-corrected and collapsed into unique sequences using a nearest-neighbor algorithm that merged closely related sequences. CDR3 sequences were aligned to IMGT reference sequences to assign V, D and J gene segments. For a sequence to be retained, at least a six-nucleotide match to both a V gene segment and a J gene segment was required. A rearrangement was called productive if the CDR3 had no stop codons and remained in frame with V and J, and every other rearrangement was called non-productive. Following IMGT convention, CDR3 was defined as the stretch from the second conserved V-encoded cysteine to the conserved J-encoded phenylalanine. Sequences without an unambiguous match to a single V gene segment were excluded from the earlier analysis of approximately 560 of the donors. An earlier analysis of 587 of the donors classified V segments as functional when productive rearrangements were above 56.7% and as segregating when the standard deviation between donors was above 5%. A statistical classification framework was built to diagnose cytomegalovirus status from the catalog of TCR beta chain sequences. In a later analysis, V and J genes were assigned by comparing TCR nucleotide sequences against IMGT/GENE-DB human TR gene sequences. The TCRdist pipeline was used in a later analysis to assign CDR3 sequences and most-parsimonious VDJ recombination scenarios. A later analysis defined each TCR beta chain by its CDR3 amino acid sequence plus V-gene family, and excluded reads lacking a unique V-gene family. In a later analysis, fewer than 650 highly shared, low-generation-probability nucleotide sequences were removed to address suspected cross-contamination and a sequencing artifact. For each public chain, a later analysis derived a clonal expansion index from normalized ranks of inferred template counts within each repertoire. In a later analysis, generation probabilities were computed using a VDJ recombination model fitted to out-of-frame rearrangements, and the results were checked against IGoR. In a later analysis, TCR-TCR, TCR-HLA and TCR-CMV co-occurrence was scored with hypergeometric tests, and a repertoire-size bias correction was applied to TCR pairs. To estimate false discovery rates, a later analysis permuted the HLA or CMV assignments 20 times. In a later analysis, co-occurring TCRs were grouped using DBSCAN, and TCRdist sequence similarity was added for clustering within HLA-allele-positive subsets. Repertoires with fewer than 30,000 or more than 120,000 public chains, plus five repertoires with anomalous nucleotide sharing, were excluded from co-occurrence clustering. What TCRdb holds here is the immuneACCESS table cut down to in-frame rearrangements. Part of the clones is not present; checked against another copy, under half of the missing clones reflect an unresolved V gene, and the others are unexplained. V and J calls and clone size are copied from that table; D and trimming were computed from the DNA. The sample includes around 93,000 clones, with roughly 82% observed a single time. The ten largest clones take up approximately 3% of the sample.

The sample comprised PBMCs. The chain employs TRBV7-9 and TRBJ2-5; a tentative D call is TRBD1 (5 bases match). TRBJ2-7 matches the DNA end more closely, so the J call is doubtful. The receptor was derived from a young man in good health and CMV-seropositive. The DNA is TGTGCCAGCAGCCCCAGGCCAGGGTCGGGCTACGAGCAGTACTTC. This gives the protein CASSPRPGSGYEQYF.